This TCR beta chain came from a study of T cells after yellow fever vaccination (dated by TCRdb to the late 2010s). Study-level background: Libraries from fractions with low cell numbers were prepared with the SMART-Seq v4 Ultra Low Input RNA kit. To follow T-cell clones before and after primary and booster YFV17D yellow fever vaccination, bulk TCR alpha and beta repertoires were sequenced over time. The cohort comprised two healthy male donors, one aged 18 to 29 and one aged 30 to 39 years. Blood samples were taken at several timepoints before and after primary and secondary immunization, and bulk PBMC replicates and cell subsets were isolated.

Study-level results and caveats: After the booster, most of the clones that had expanded following primary vaccination were detected again (around 95% of CD4 and around 87% of CD8), which suggests that memory was broadly maintained. A small fraction of clonotypes showed up in both the CD4 and CD8 compartments, probably as a result of convergent recombination. FACS-sorted repertoires could contain abundant contaminating clonotypes from the bulk population, so computational filtering was required. The secondary T-cell response was found to be weaker but faster than the primary response, with a peak reached on day 5 rather than on day 15. Only a couple of donors were included in the study, so the extent to which the findings can be generalized is limited.

The treatment or condition label here, explained by the study, means: live attenuated yellow fever vaccine strain. At each blood-draw timepoint, two biological replicates of bulk PBMCs were collected. PBMCs were isolated from peripheral blood using a standard Ficoll-Paque protocol. RNA was extracted with TriZol from bulk PBMCs, CD4 and CD8 fractions, and dextramer-positive and dextramer-negative fractions. A note on this clonotype: Its antigen target is currently unknown. Per-base qualities were not stored, and no clone one base away is much larger.

CDR1 and CDR2 are read off the germline V gene (reference sequence) as DFQATT and SNEGSKA. Trimming at the junction amounts to 7 bases on V and 2 bases on J, and the germline ends lie 11 bases apart. The CDR3, cysteine through phenylalanine, is 12 amino acids long. Only CDR3 DNA is held: 36 bases, read in frame from base 1. TCR cDNA was synthesized by 5'RACE template switching, which introduced a universal primer site and unique molecular identifiers. Priming for cDNA synthesis came from both the TCR alpha and TCR beta constant segments. Two PCR steps were used to amplify libraries, with sample barcodes and sequencing adapters being added in the second step. Libraries were sequenced on Illumina HiSeq 2500 (2x100 bp) or NovaSeq (2x150 bp). The study's processing was this. Reads were demultiplexed and collapsed into UMI consensus sequences with MIGEC, and V(D)J alignment was performed with MiXCR. Using edgeR on replicate PBMC samples, clonotypes were called vaccine-responding if FDR was below 0.01 and the log2 fold change was above 5 up to day 15. CD4 or CD8 identity was assigned to each bulk clonotype according to whether the clonotype was present at higher abundance in the sequenced CD4 repertoire or the sequenced CD8 repertoire. TCRdb trimmed the raw reads at Q25, called clones with MiXCR and kept productive beta chains. Merged by CDR3 protein, the rows form single entries marked with the most common genes and DNA. TCRdb, not the original authors, processed these V and J calls. Within this sample are about 360,000 distinct CDR3 sequences, with 6% to 8% of them counted one time only. 15% of the sample belongs to the ten largest clones.

The chain uses TRBV20-1 and TRBJ2-5; perhaps TRBD2 is the D gene, with 6 bases matching. The material was PBMCs, obtained 5 days after the yellow fever booster vaccination. This receptor was taken from a man aged 25 to 45 who received the YFV17D yellow fever vaccine. The bases are TGCAGTGTTTTCGGGACTCAAGAGACCCAGTACTTC. This translates into CSVFGTQETQYF.